The source of this T cell receptor (beta chain) is a study of read filtering for tumor transcriptome and immune sequencing. In regard to this clonotype: Its matching antigen is unknown.

The CDR3 spans 13 residues. The V gene lost 3 bases and the J gene lost 1 base, with 8 bases spanning the gap. Germline assignment: CDR1 DFQATT and CDR2 SNEGSKA (reference sequence). From about 400 ng of RNA, a library with molecular barcoded alpha/delta and beta/gamma adaptors was made. TCRdb re-called the reads through MiXCR, storing one row per CDR3 protein. The sample yields 130,000 or so distinct CDR3 sequences, roughly 13% seen once. Study-level results: This fraction held mixed bone marrow immune cells after CD138-negative sorting.

At the time of active disease, bone marrow was collected from every patient. Sample: a population of CD138-negative cells sorted from bone marrow. The TCR sequence derives from a donor at least 40 years old with multiple myeloma. The chain uses TRBV20-1 and TRBJ2-3, with unresolved D. CDR3 loop: CSASQFRTDTQYF. As DNA, the CDR3 is TGCAGTGCTAGCCAATTTCGCACAGATACGCAGTATTTT.